The 28 T cell receptor beta chains below all came from one sample that was sequenced in a study of T cell responses to AZD1222 COVID-19 vaccine. Clones were read by immunoSEQ multiplex PCR, and TCRdb kept only the in-frame ones, dropping some. The repertoire consists of 95,000 to 110,000 clones, with around 92% occurring once and the leading ten covering approximately 8.9%. This specimen was peripheral blood, taken 28 days after the second AZD1222 dose. These receptors all come from an adult who received the AZD1222 COVID-19 vaccine.

By sample fraction, this clone is medium-sized. The V and J genes are TRBV19 and TRBJ1-1; D gene unclear. The CDR3 is 13 amino acids. The germline CDR1 and CDR2 sequences are LNHDA and SQIVND (reference sequence). The germline V and J ends were trimmed by 5 bases and 1 base, with 8 bases remaining between them. CDR3 sequence: CASSLTSNTEAFF. In DNA form, the CDR3 reads TGTGCCAGTAGTCTAACATCGAACACTGAAGCTTTCTTT.

The chain uses TRBV2 and TRBJ2-7; D call uncertain. The V end lost 3 bases, the J end lost 7 bases, and 13 bases lay between the germline ends. The CDR3 is made up of 13 amino acids. Per germline, CDR1 SNHLY and CDR2 FYNNEI. The CDR3 nucleotides read TGTGCCAGCAGTGAGAGGACCTCACAGGAGCAGTACTTC. Protein sequence: CASSERTSQEQYF.

The gene calls are TRBV9 and TRBJ2-7; the D is unclear. V was cut by 0 bases and J by 2 bases, with 9 bases left in between. There are 14 residues in the CDR3. Germline lookup yields CDR1 SGDLS and CDR2 YYNGEE. CDR3 amino acids: CASSVGTGTYEQYF. For the CDR3, the DNA is TGTGCCAGCAGCGTAGGGACGGGTACCTACGAGCAGTACTTC.

This chain joins TRBV3-1 (or the pseudogene TRBV3-2) and TRBJ1-1; weak D call: TRBD1 (6 bases). This CDR3 has 15 residues. Germline CDR1 and CDR2: LGHDT and YNNKEL (reference sequence). Trimming removed 2 bases at V and 4 bases at J, with 14 bases between. CDR3 coding DNA: TGTGCCAGCAGCCAACGTCCGGGACACTTCACTGAAGCTTTCTTT. Its protein is CASSQRPGHFTEAFF.

A note on this clone: Different DNA sequences within this sample yield the same CDR3. This sequence joins TRBV19 and TRBJ1-1, with no clear D. The germline gives CDR1 LNHDA, CDR2 SQIVND (reference sequence). Trimming removed 1 base at V and 1 base at J, with 7 bases between. The CDR3 covers 14 residues. The CDR3 DNA reads TGTGCCAGTAGTATAGGCCAGAGGAACACTGAAGCTTTCTTT. It yields the protein CASSIGQRNTEAFF.

This chain connects TRBV19 to TRBJ1-2; possible D gene TRBD1, 6 bases. CDR1 LNHDA and CDR2 SQIVND come from the germline V gene (reference sequence). The germline V and J ends were trimmed by 6 bases and 4 bases, with 24 bases remaining between them. This CDR3 has 17 residues. Here the CDR3 DNA reads TGTGCCAGTAGCCCCGCCGGGGGCAGCTATCGAATCTATGGCTACACCTTC. As protein: CASSPAGGSYRIYGYTF.

V is TRBV2 and J is TRBJ2-1; 12 nucleotides line up with TRBD2. The CDR3 spans 15 residues. Germline loops: CDR1 SNHLY, CDR2 FYNNEI. V shed 2 bases and J 6 bases; nucleotides not matched to a gene: 2. CDR3 in DNA: TGTGCCAGCAGTGAACTACTAGCGGGGGGCAATGAGCAGTTCTTC. It translates to CASSELLAGGNEQFF.

V usage is TRBV3-1 (or the pseudogene TRBV3-2) and J usage is TRBJ1-2; D may be TRBD1 (5 bases). The V and J ends lost 2 bases and 8 bases respectively, with 9 bases between them. Germline loops: CDR1 LGHDT, CDR2 YNNKEL (reference sequence). The CDR3 covers 12 residues. The CDR3 here is CASSQPGKGYTF. CDR3 DNA: TGTGCCAGCAGCCAACCAGGGAAAGGCTACACCTTC.

The chain employs TRBV5-1 and TRBJ1-1, with D uncertain. The CDR3 covers 14 residues. Germline CDR1 reads SGHRS; CDR2 reads YFSETQ. The V and J ends lost 0 bases and 1 base respectively, with 7 bases between them. CDR3 in DNA: TGCGCCAGCAGCTTGGCGGCGGGGAACACTGAAGCTTTCTTT. As protein: CASSLAAGNTEAFF.

The rearrangement joins TRBV7-2 to TRBJ1-2; a possible D gene is TRBD1 (6 bases). The CDR3 contains 13 residues. Germline CDR1 reads SGHTA; CDR2 reads FQGNSA. V lost 6 bases to trimming and J lost 4 bases, with 12 bases between them. CDR3 residues: CASSTGGPYGYTF. The CDR3 DNA reads TGTGCCAGCAGTACGGGGGGCCCCTATGGCTACACCTTC.

The rearrangement links TRBV12-3 or TRBV12-4 to TRBJ1-2; 7 positions match TRBD1. The J segment lost 4 bases and the V segment lost 7 bases, leaving 6 bases of the junction unmatched. The CDR3 spans 13 residues. The CDR3 spells CASIRDSTYGYTF. CDR3 DNA: TGTGCCAGCATCAGGGACAGTACCTATGGCTACACCTTC.

The chain is built from TRBV30 and TRBJ2-7, with 8 bases aligning to TRBD2. Germline CDR1 GTSNPN, CDR2 SVGIG (reference sequence). The length of the CDR3 is 14 residues. The ends lost 7 bases at V and 3 bases at J; junction bases unmatched: 11. CDR3 bases: TGTGCCTCCGGGACTAGTAAGATAGTCTACGAGCAGTACTTC. Amino acid sequence: CASGTSKIVYEQYF.

This chain joins TRBV18 and TRBJ1-2; TRBD1 agrees at 8 bases. V gave up 1 base and J gave up 7 bases; unmatched junction bases: 5. CDR1 is KGHSH and CDR2 is LQKENI in the germline V gene. CDR3 size: 14 residues. In DNA form, the CDR3 reads TGTGCCAGCTCACCACAACAGGGGGACGCTGGCTACACCTTC. It codes for CASSPQQGDAGYTF. The full variable domain, completed using reference TRBV18 and TRBJ1-2, is NAGVMQNPRHLVRRRGQEARLRCSPMKGHSHVYWYRQLPEEGLKFMVYLQKENIIDESGMPKERFSAEFPKEGPSILRIQQVVRGDSAAYFCASSPQQGDAGYTFGSGTRLTVV.

This sequence joins TRBV7-2 and TRBJ1-2, with a weak D call TRBD1 (5 bases). Germline V gene lookup returns CDR1 SGHTA and CDR2 FQGNSA. The CDR3 is 14 residues long. Trimming removed 3 bases from V and 8 bases from J, with 16 bases in between. The CDR3: CASSFHDRGIGYTF. The CDR3 DNA reads TGTGCCAGCAGCTTCCACGACAGAGGTATAGGCTACACCTTC.

V is TRBV25-1 and J is TRBJ2-2, with a weak D call TRBD2 (5 bases). Germline-derived CDR1 and CDR2 are MGHDK and SYGVNS. The CDR3 spans 14 residues. Trimming cost V 1 base and J 3 bases, with 6 bases left between them. The CDR3 sequence: CASSESGDTGELFF. The CDR3 DNA is TGTGCCAGCAGTGAATCCGGGGACACCGGGGAGCTGTTTTTT. The entire variable domain, with the rest obtained from reference TRBV25-1 and TRBJ2-2, is as follows: EADIYQTPRYLVIGTGKKITLECSQTMGHDKMYWYQQDPGMELHLIHYSYGVNSTEKGDLSSESTVSRIRTEHFPLTLESARPSHTSQYLCASSESGDTGELFFGEGSRLTVL.

The V gene is TRBV14, the J gene TRBJ2-7, with 11 bases identical to TRBD2. Germline V lookup: CDR1 SGHDN, CDR2 FVKESK. J was trimmed by 5 bases and V by 5 bases; bases with no gene match: 17. The CDR3 loop spans 18 amino acids. CDR3 DNA: TGTGCCAGCAGCTTAGGGCCCCCTAGCGGGAGGCTCGACGACGAGCAGTACTTC. Translating it yields CASSLGPPSGRLDDEQYF.

The chain carries TRBV5-1 and TRBJ2-7; 14 nucleotides match TRBD2. The V gene end was trimmed by 3 bases and the J gene end by 4 bases; junction bases not matched to a gene: 9. CDR1 is SGHRS, CDR2 YFSETQ, per germline. The CDR3 runs to 17 residues. The CDR3 protein is CASSSGTSGSFSYEQYF. The CDR3 DNA follows: TGCGCCAGCAGCTCCGGGACTAGCGGGAGTTTTTCGTACGAGCAGTACTTC.

CDR3 in DNA: TGCGCCAGCAGCCAAGCGTTAGGGGGGGACACTGAAGCTTTCTTT. Its translation: CASSQALGGDTEAFF. This sequence joins TRBV4-3 and TRBJ1-1; maybe TRBD1 (6 bases). The CDR3 is 15 amino acids. V gave up 1 base and J gave up 3 bases, with 12 bases separating them. Germline V CDR1 and CDR2: LGHNA, YSLEER.

V and J are TRBV5-4 and TRBJ2-5; 8 nucleotides agree with TRBD2. Germline-derived CDR1 and CDR2 are SGHNT and YYREEE (reference sequence). The CDR3 has 18 amino acids. V shed 3 bases, J shed 2 bases, and the junction held 15 bases outside the gene matches. The CDR3 DNA reads TGTGCCAGCAGCTGCCACCCACCCGACCGGGAGGGTCAAGAGACCCAGTACTTC. It specifies CASSCHPPDREGQETQYF.

The J gene is TRBJ1-4, the V gene TRBV12-3 or TRBV12-4, with D maybe TRBD1 (5 bases). V lost 9 bases to trimming and J lost 0 bases, with 8 bases between them. This CDR3 is 13 amino acids long. In nucleotides, the CDR3 is TGTGCCAGTGGGGCAACAACTAATGAAAAACTGTTTTTT. This codes for CASGATTNEKLFF.

This rearrangement joins TRBV5-4 to TRBJ1-1; TRBD1 might be the D (5 bases). This CDR3 spans 14 amino acids. The V and J ends lost 1 base and 4 bases respectively, with 11 bases between them. Germline-derived CDR1 and CDR2 are SGHNT and YYREEE (reference sequence). The DNA for the CDR3 is TGTGCCAGCAGCTTGTATGGGGGAGGCACTGAAGCTTTCTTT. This codes for CASSLYGGGTEAFF.

The genes are TRBV9 and TRBJ2-2, with TRBD2 matching over 11 bases. CDR3 size: 15 residues. J lost 6 bases, V lost 3 bases, and 4 bases had no gene match. Germline assignment: CDR1 SGDLS and CDR2 YYNGEE. DNA of the CDR3: TGTGCCAGCAGCGCCGGGACTAGCGGTGCCGGGGAGCTGTTTTTT. Translating gives CASSAGTSGAGELFF.

The chain recombines TRBV29-1 with TRBJ1-5; TRBD1 is a possible D gene (6 bases). The V end lost 4 bases, the J end lost 0 bases, and 10 bases lay between the germline ends. The CDR3 loop spans 14 amino acids. Germline V lookup: CDR1 SQVTM, CDR2 ANQGSEA. CDR3 protein: CSVGGAYSNQPQHF. In DNA form, the CDR3 reads TGCAGCGTTGGGGGGGCTTATAGCAATCAGCCCCAGCATTTT.

This clone was seen a single time. The genes are TRBV3-1 (or the pseudogene TRBV3-2) and TRBJ2-5; possible D gene TRBD2, 6 bases. This CDR3 comprises 15 residues. Germline V gives CDR1 LGHDT, CDR2 YNNKEL (reference sequence). V was clipped by 3 bases and J by 5 bases, with 16 bases between them. The CDR3 nucleotides read TGTGCCAGCAGCCAGTTTCCTACCCGGGGGGAGACCCAGTACTTC. Translating it yields CASSQFPTRGETQYF.

The V gene is TRBV10-3, the J gene TRBJ2-7, with D possibly being TRBD1 (6 bases). Trimming shortened V by 3 bases and J by 7 bases, and 13 bases separated the two germline ends. The CDR3 has 13 residues. CDR1 and CDR2 from the germline V gene are ENHRY and SYGVKD. The CDR3 protein is CAISESTGSEQYF. Here the CDR3 DNA reads TGTGCCATCAGTGAATCTACAGGGAGTGAGCAGTACTTC.

The chain recombines TRBV20-1 with TRBJ1-5; perhaps TRBD1 as D (6 bases). Germline V lookup: CDR1 DFQATT, CDR2 SNEGSKA (reference sequence). V dropped 3 bases and J dropped 6 bases, with 18 bases sitting between them. The CDR3 covers 15 residues. The CDR3 DNA is TGCAGTGCTAGTTCTACAGGGCGGGTGGGTCAGCCCCAGCATTTT. It yields the protein CSASSTGRVGQPQHF.

The chain combines TRBV27 with TRBJ2-1; possibly TRBD1 or TRBD2 for D (5 bases each). Trimming shortened V by 6 bases and J by 0 bases, and 12 bases separated the two germline ends. This CDR3 has 15 residues. Germline CDR1 and CDR2: MNHEY and SMNVEV (reference sequence). CDR3 DNA: TGTGCCAGCAGGGGACGGATTAGCTCCTACAATGAGCAGTTCTTC. Its translation: CASRGRISSYNEQFF.

V usage is TRBV2 and J usage is TRBJ2-6; 8 positions agree with TRBD2. The CDR3 is 17 residues long. V lost 1 base, J lost 2 bases, and 4 bases stayed unmatched. Germline CDR1 and CDR2: SNHLY and FYNNEI. The CDR3 loop reads CASSEEVSGTGANVLTF. The CDR3, as DNA: TGTGCCAGCAGTGAAGAAGTTAGCGGGACTGGGGCCAACGTCCTGACTTTC.